These T cell receptor beta chains were read from a single sample in a study of CD8+CD57+ T cells in acquired aplastic anemia. TCRdb reprocessed the reads via MiXCR and lists one record per CDR3 protein. The sample holds about 420,000 distinct CDR3 sequences, around 68% seen once. The sequencing sample was made of sorted CD4+, CD8+, or CD8+CD57+ T cells (not recorded which) from PBMCs. The source is a human donor in good health, serving as a control. The CDR3 runs from the conserved cysteine through the conserved F or W. Fields, in order: clone size, CDR3 length, J gene, D gene, V gene, CDR3 DNA, CDR3 protein. D genes are given only for firm matches. Size is stated for part of the rows, as once, few or many counts, or as a class when the clone is expanded.

>few|13|TRBJ2-7|NA|TRBV7-9
TGTGCCAGCAGCGGGGGGGGCTACTACGAGCAGTACTTC
CASSGGGYYEQYF
>few|13|TRBJ1-6|NA|TRBV19
TGTGCCAGTAAGCCCCCCGGGCAAGCACCCCTCCACTTT
CASKPPGQAPLHF
>NA|15|TRBJ2-7|NA|TRBV7-2
TGTGCCAGCAGCGTGGTGGGGTCTATAGCCCAGCATTTGTACTTC
CASSVVGSIAQHLYF
>many|13|TRBJ1-5|NA|TRBV10-2
TGCGCCAGCACGGCAGGGTCCAATCAGCCCCAGCATTTT
CASTAGSNQPQHF
>NA|11|TRBJ2-3|NA|TRBV6-4
TGTGCCAGCAGTGGTAGAGATACGCAGTATTTT
CASSGRDTQYF
>few|15|TRBJ2-5|NA|TRBV7-2
TGTGCCAGCAGCCCTAACAGGGACTATGGCTACACCTTCTACTTC
CASSPNRDYGYTFYF
>NA|15|TRBJ1-2|TRBD1|TRBV5-1
TGCGCCAGCAGCTTCGGGACAGCGAATAACTATGGCTACACCTTC
CASSFGTANNYGYTF
>NA|13|TRBJ1-2|NA|TRBV2
TGTGCCAGCAGCGCCATACAGGCCCGGGGCTACACCTTC
CASSAIQARGYTF
>once|13|TRBJ2-7|NA|TRBV7-2
TGTGCCAGCAGCGTAGCCAGTCCCAATGATACGCTCTTT
CASSVASPNDTLF
>NA|15|TRBJ2-3|TRBD2|TRBV4-2
TGTGCCAGCGGCCAAGGACTAGCGGGGCCGGATACGCAGTATTTT
CASGQGLAGPDTQYF
>once|14|TRBJ1-4|NA|TRBV9
NA
CASSVGTGTGDMIF
>NA|11|TRBJ1-1|NA|TRBV20-1
TGCAGCGCGACAGCGAAATCTGAAGCTTTCTTT
CSATAKSEAFF
>NA|15|TRBJ2-1|NA|TRBV2
TGTGCCAGCAGCGCCGAACTAGCCACGTACAGTGAGCAGTTCTTC
CASSAELATYSEQFF
>NA|14|TRBJ2-7|NA|TRBV19
TGTGCCAGCAGCGTGTCGGGACAAGTGTACAAGCAGTACTTC
CASSVSGQVYKQYF
>NA|14|TRBJ2-7|NA|TRBV6-1
TGTGCCAGCAGGGAGTCCGAAAGCTCCTACGAGCAGTACTTC
CASRESESSYEQYF
>NA|16|TRBJ1-1|NA|TRBV7-2
TGTGCCAGCAGCCGGGCTCCCCTGAGGAGGGACACTGAAGCTTTCTTT
CASSRAPLRRDTEAFF
>NA|14|TRBJ2-3|NA|TRBV20-1
TGCAGTGCTAGCCACGGACACGCGACAGATACGCAGTATTTT
CSASHGHATDTQYF
>few|15|TRBJ2-7|TRBD1|TRBV18
TGTGCCAGCTCCCTACAGGGGCGAAACGTTAACGAGCAGTACTTC
CASSLQGRNVNEQYF
>NA|13|TRBJ2-1|TRBD2|TRBV29-1
TGCAGCGTGGGGACTAGCGGGGGCAGTGAGCAGTTCTTC
CSVGTSGGSEQFF
>many|17|TRBJ2-4|TRBD1|TRBV19
TGTGCCAGTAGTATCTCGCGGGGACAGGGAGCCAAAAACATTCAGTACTTC
CASSISRGQGAKNIQYF
>NA|15|TRBJ2-1|NA|TRBV3-2
TGTGCCATCAGCCCCGACAGGGGGCTAAACAATGAGCAGTTCTTC
CAISPDRGLNNEQFF
>NA|15|TRBJ1-2|TRBD1|TRBV7-9
TGTGCCAGCAGCCCGGGACAGGGGGTATACTATGGCTACACCTTC
CASSPGQGVYYGYTF
>NA|15|TRBJ2-3|TRBD2|TRBV12-3/TRBV12-4
TGTGCCAGCACCCTAGGCGGGGGTCTCACAGATACGCAGTATTTT
CASTLGGGLTDTQYF
>NA|13|TRBJ1-5|NA|TRBV20-1
TGCAGTGCTAGCTCAGGGGCCAATACTGCCCAGCATTTT
CSASSGANTAQHF
>NA|11|TRBJ1-2|NA|TRBV10-2
TGTGCCAGCAGTGCGCCGGGACAAGACACCTTC
CASSAPGQDTF